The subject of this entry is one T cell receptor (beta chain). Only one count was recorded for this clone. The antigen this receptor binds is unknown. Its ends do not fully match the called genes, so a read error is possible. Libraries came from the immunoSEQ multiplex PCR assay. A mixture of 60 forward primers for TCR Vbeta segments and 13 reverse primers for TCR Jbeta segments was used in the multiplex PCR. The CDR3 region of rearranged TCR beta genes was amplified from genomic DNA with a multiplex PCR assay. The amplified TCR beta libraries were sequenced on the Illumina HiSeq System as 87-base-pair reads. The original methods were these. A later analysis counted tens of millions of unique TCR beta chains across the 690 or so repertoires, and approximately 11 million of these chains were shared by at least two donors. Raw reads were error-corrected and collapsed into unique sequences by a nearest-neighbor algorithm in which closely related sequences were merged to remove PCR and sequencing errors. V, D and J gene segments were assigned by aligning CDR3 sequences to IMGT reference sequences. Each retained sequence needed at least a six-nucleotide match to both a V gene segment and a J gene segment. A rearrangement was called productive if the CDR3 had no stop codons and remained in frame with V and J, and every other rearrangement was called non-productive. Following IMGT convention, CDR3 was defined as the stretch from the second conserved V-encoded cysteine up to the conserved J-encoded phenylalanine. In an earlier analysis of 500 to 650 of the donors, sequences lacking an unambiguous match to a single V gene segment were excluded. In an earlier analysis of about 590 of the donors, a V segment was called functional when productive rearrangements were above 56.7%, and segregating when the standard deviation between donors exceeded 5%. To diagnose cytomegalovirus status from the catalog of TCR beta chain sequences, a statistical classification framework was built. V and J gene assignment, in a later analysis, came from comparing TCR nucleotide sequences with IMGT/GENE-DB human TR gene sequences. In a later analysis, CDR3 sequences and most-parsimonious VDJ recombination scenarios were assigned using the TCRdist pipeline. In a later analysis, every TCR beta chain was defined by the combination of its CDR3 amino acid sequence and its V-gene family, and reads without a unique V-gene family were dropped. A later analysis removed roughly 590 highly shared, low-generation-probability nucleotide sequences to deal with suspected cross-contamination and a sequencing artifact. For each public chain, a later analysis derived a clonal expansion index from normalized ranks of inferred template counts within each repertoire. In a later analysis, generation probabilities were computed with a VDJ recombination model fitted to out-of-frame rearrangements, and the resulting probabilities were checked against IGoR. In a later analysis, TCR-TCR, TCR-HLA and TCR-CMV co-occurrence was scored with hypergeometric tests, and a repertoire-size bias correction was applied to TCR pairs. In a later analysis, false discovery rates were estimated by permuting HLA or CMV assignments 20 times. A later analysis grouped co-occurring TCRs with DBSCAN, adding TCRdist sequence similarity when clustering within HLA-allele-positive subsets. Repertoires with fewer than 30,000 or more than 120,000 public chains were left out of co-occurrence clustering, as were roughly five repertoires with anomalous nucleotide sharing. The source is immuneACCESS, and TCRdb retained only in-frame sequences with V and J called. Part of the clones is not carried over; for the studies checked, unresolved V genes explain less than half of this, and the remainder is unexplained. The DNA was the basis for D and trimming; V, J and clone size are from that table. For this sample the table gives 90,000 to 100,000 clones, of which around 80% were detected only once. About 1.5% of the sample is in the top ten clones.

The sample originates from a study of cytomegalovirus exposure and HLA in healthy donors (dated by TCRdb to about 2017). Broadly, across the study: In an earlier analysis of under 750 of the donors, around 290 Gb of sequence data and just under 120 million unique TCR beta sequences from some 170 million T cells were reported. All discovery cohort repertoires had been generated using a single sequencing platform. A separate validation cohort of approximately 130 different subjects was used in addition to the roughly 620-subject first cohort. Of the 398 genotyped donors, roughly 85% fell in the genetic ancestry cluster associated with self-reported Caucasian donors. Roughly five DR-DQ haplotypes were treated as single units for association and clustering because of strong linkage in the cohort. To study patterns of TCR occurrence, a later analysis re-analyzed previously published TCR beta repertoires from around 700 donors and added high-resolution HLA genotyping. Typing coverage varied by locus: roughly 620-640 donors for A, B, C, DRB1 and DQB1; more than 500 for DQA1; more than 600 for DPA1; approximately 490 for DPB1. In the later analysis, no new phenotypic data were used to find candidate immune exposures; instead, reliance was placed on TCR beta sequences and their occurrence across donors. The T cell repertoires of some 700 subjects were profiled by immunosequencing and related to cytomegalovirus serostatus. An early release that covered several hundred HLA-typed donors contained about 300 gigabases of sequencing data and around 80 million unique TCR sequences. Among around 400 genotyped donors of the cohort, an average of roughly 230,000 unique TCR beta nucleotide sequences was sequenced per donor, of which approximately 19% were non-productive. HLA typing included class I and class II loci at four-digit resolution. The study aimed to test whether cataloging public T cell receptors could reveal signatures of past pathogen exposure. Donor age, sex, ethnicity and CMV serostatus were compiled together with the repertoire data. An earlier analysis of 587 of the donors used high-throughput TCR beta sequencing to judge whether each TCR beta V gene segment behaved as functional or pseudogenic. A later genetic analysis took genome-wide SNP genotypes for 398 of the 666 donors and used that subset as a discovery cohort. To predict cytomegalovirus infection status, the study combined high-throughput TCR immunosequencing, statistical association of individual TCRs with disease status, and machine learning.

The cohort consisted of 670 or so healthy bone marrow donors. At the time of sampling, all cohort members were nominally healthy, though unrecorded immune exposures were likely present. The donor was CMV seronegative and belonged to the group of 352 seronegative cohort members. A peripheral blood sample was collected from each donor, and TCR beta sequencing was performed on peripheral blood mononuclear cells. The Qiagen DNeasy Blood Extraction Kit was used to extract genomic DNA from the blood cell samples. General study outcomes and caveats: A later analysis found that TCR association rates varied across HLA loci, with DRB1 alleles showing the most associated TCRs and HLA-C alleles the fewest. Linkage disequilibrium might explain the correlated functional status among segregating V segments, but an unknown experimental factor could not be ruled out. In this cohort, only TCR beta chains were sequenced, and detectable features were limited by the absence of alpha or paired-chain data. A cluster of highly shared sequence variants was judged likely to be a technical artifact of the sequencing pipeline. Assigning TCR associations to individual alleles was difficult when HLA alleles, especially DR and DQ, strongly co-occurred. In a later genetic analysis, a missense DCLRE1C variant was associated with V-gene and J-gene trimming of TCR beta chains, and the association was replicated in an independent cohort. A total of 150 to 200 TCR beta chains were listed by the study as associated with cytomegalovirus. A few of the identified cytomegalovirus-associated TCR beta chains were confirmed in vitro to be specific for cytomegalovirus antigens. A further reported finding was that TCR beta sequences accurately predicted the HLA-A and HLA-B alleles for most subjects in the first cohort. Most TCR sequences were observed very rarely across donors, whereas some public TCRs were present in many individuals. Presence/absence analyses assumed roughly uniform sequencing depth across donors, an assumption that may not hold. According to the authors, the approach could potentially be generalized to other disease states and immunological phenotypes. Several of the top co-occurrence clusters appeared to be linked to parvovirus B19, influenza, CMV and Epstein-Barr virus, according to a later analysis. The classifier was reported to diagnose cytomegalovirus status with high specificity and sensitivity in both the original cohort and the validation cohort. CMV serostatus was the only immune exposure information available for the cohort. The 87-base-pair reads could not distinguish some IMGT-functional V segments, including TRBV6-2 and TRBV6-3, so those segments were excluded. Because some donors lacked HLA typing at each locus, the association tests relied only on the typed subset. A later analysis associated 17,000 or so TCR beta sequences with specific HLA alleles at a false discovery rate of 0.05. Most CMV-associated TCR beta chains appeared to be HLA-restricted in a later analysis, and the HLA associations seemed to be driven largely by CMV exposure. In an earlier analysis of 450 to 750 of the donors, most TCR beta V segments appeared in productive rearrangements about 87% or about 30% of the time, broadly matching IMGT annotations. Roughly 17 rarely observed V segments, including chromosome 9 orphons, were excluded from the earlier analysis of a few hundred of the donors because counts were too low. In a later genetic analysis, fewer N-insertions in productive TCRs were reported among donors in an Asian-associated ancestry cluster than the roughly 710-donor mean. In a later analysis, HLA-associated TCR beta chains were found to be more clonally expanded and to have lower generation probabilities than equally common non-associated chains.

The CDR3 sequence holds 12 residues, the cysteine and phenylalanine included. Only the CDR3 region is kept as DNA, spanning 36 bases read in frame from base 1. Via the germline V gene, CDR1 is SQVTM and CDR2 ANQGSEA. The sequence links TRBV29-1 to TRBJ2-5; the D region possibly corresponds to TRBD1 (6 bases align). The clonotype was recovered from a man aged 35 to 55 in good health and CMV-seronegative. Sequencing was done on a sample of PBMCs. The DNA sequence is TGCAGCGGCCACAGGGAATTGGAGACCCGGTACTTC. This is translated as CSGHRELETRYF.